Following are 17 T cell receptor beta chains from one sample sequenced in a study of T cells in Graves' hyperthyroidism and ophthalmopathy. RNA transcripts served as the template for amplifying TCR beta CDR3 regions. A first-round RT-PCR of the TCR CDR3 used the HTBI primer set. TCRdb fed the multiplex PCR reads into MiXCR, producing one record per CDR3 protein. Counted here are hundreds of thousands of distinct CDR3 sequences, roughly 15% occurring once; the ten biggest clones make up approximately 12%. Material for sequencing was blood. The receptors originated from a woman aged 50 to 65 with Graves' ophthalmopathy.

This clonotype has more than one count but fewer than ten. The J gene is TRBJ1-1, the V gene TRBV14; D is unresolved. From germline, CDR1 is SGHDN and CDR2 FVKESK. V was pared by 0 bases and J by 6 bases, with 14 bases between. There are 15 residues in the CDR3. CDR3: CASSQDEGWIAEAFF. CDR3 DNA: TGTGCCAGCAGCCAAGACGAGGGTTGGATCGCTGAAGCTTTCTTT.

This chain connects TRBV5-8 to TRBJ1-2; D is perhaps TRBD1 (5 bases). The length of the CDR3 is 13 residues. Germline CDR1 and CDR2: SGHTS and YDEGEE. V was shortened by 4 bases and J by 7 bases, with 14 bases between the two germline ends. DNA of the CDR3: TGTGCCAGCAGCCGCGTGGGGACCCCTGGCTACACCTTC. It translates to CASSRVGTPGYTF.

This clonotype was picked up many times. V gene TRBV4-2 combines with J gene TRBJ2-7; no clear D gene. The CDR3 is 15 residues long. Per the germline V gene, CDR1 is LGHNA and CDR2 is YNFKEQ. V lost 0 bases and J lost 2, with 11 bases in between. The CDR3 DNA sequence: TGTGCCAGCAGCCAAGATCGGAGCGTCCCCTACGAGCAGTACTTC. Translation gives CASSQDRSVPYEQYF.

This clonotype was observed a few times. The CDR3 DNA follows: TGTGCCAGCGGTGGGGGCCGTATTTCTGGAAACACCATATATTTT. Residues: CASGGGRISGNTIYF. V is TRBV9 and J is TRBJ1-3; D may be TRBD1 (6 bases). Per the germline V gene, CDR1 is SGDLS and CDR2 is YYNGEE. The CDR3 runs to 15 residues. The V gene lost 7 bases and the J gene lost 1 base, with 15 bases spanning the gap.

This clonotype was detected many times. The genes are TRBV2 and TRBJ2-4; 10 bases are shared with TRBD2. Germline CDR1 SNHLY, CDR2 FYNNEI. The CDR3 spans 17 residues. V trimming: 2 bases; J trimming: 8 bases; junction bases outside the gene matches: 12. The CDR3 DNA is TGTGCCAGCAGTGAATTGGCTAGCGGGAGCGTGTATTACATTCAGTACTTC. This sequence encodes CASSELASGSVYYIQYF.

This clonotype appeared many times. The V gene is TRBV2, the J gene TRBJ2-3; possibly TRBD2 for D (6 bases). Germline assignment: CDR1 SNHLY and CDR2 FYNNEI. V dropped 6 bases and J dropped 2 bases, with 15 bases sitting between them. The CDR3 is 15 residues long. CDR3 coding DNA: TGTGCCAGCAGGGTGGGGGACTTATCCACAGATACGCAGTATTTT. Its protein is CASRVGDLSTDTQYF.

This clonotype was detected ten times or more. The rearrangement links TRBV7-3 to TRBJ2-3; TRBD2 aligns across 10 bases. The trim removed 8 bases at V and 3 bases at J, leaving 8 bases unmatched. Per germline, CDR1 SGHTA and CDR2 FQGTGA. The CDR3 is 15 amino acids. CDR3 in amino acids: CASGSSGRGTDTQYF. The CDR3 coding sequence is TGTGCCAGCGGGTCTAGCGGGAGAGGGACAGATACGCAGTATTTT. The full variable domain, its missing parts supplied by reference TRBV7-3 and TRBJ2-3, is GAGVSQTPSNKVTEKGKYVELRCDPISGHTALYWYRQSLGQGPEFLIYFQGTGAADDSGLPNDRFFAVRPEGSVSTLKIQRTERGDSAVYLCASGSSGRGTDTQYFGPGTRLTVL.

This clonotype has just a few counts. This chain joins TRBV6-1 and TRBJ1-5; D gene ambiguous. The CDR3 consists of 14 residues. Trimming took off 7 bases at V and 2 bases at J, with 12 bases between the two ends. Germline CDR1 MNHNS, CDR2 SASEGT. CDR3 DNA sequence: TGTGCCAGCACCTACCCTGGGGGCAATCAGCCCCAGCATTTT. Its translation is CASTYPGGNQPQHF.

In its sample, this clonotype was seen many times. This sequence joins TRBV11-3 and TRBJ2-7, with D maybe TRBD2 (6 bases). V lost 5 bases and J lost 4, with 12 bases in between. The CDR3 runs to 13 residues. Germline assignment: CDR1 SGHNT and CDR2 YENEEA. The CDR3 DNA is TGTGCCAGCAGCCCGGGACTCTTATACGAGCAGTACTTC. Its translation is CASSPGLLYEQYF.

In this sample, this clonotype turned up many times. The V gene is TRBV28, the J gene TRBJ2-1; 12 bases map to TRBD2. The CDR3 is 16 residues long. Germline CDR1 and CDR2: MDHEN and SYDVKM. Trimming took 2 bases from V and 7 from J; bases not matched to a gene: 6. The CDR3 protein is CASSLPSGRAGNEQFF. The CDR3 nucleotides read TGTGCCAGCAGTTTACCTAGCGGGAGGGCCGGAAATGAGCAGTTCTTC.

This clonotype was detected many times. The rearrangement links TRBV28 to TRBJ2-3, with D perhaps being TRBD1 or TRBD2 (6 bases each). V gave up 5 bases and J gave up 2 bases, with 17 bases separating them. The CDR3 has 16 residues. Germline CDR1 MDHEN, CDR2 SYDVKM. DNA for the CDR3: TGTGCCAGCAGTATTCGGGGGCCCCCTGACACAGATACGCAGTATTTT. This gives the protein CASSIRGPPDTDTQYF.

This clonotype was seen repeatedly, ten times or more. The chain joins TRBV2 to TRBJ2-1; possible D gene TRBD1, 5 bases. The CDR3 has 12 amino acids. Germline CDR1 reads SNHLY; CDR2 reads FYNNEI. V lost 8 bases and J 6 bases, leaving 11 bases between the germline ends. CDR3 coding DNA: TGTGCCAGCGGGGCAGGGTTCAATGAGCAGTTCTTC. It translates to CASGAGFNEQFF.

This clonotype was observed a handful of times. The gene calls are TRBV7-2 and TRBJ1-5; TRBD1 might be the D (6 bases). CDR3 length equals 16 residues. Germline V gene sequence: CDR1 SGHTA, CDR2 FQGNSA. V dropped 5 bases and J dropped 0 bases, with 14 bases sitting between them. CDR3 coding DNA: TGTGCCAGCAGCAGGAGGTGGGGGCTTAGCAATCAGCCCCAGCATTTT. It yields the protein CASSRRWGLSNQPQHF. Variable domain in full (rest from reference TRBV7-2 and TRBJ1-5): GAGVSQSPSNKVTEKGKDVELRCDPISGHTALYWYRQSLGQGLEFLIYFQGNSAPDKSGLPSDRFSAERTGGSVSTLTIQRTQQEDSAVYLCASSRRWGLSNQPQHFGDGTRLSIL.

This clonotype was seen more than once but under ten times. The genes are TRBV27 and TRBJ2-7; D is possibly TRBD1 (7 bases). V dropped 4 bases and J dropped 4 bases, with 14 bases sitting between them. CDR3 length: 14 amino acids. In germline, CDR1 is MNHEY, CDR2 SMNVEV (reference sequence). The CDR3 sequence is CASSWKGAGYEQYF. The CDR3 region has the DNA TGTGCCAGCAGTTGGAAGGGGGCGGGGTACGAGCAGTACTTC.

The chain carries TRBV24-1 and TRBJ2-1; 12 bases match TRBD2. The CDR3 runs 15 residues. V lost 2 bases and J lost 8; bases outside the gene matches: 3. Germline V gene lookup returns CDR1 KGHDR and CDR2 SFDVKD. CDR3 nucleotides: TGTGCCACCAGTGATTCTAGACTAGCGGGAGATGAGCAGTTCTTC. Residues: CATSDSRLAGDEQFF.

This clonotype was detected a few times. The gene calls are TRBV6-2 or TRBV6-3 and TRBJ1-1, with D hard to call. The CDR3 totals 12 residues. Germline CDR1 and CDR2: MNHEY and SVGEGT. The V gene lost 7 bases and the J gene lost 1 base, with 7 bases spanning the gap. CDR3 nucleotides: TGTGCCAGCAAATCCGCGAACACTGAAGCTTTCTTT. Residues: CASKSANTEAFF.

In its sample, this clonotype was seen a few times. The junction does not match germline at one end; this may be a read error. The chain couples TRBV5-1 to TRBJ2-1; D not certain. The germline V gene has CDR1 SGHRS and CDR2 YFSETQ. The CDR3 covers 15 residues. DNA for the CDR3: TGCGCCAGCAGCTCAGCTGATAGCTCCCACAATGAGCAGTTCTTC. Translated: CASSSADSSHNEQFF.